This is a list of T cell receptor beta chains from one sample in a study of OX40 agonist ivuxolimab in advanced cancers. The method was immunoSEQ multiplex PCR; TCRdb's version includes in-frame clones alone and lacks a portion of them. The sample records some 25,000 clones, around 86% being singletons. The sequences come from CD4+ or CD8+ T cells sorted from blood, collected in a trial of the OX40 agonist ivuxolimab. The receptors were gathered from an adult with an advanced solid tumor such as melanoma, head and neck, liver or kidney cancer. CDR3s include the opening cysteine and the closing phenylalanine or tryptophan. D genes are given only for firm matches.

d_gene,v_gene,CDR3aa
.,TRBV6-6,CASSYGGGAEKLFF
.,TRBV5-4,CASSLNYGSGAYNEQFF
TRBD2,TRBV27,CASSLTRTSSPTYTQYF
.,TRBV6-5,CASSYSIDSYGYTF
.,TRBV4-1,CASSQRVDVTDTQYF
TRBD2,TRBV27,CASSSSTSGYSYNEQFF
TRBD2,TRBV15,CATSRVAAGGYNEQFF
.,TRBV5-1,CASGGPYEQYF
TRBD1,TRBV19,CASSNSRQGENYGYTF
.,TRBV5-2,CASSLLWTGNGYTF
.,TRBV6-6,CASSRPEQSYEQYF
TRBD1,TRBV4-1,CASSHPGGPGGGYGYTF
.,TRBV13,CASSLGWGTKEYGYTF
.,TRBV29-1,CSVEVSYEQYF
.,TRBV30,CAWRRLGYNSPLHF
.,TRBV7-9,CASSLTGFNAEAFF
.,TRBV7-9,CASSLGGEIGNYGYTF
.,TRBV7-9,CASSRREGSYNEQFF